This T cell receptor beta chain was found in a study of blood T cell repertoires in COVID-19. Across the study: The study drew acute and convalescent COVID-19 samples from the United States, Italy and Spain. PBMCs, B-cell-depleted T cells, or T cells were the source of the cDNA or gDNA that made up the material.

Authors' analysis steps: The assay estimated nucleated cells by amplifying reference gene primers. Sequencing was performed with immunoSEQ multiplex PCR; in TCRdb, only in-frame clones are kept and a portion is missing. That table gives V, J and clone size, and the DNA gave D and trimming. The table shows approximately 65,000 clones, with 90% occurring only once. The CDR3 is 14 residues long. The V segment lost 6 bases and the J segment 10 bases; nucleotides outside the gene matches: 7. The germline V gene has CDR1 MNHEY and CDR2 SVGAGI. This receptor was obtained from a woman under 30 with acute or convalescent COVID-19. The sequencing sample was made of peripheral blood. This sequence joins TRBV6-5 and TRBJ2-6; 9 bases fit TRBD1. CDR3 sequence reads: CASRRQGVANVLTF. CDR3 nucleotides: TGTGCCAGCAGACGACAGGGGGTCGCGAACGTCCTGACTTTC.